This entry concerns a single T cell receptor (beta chain). The antigen remains unidentified. The data are from a study of T cells expressing NK-cell markers. Study results and caveats: There were several donors in whom these clonotypes also led the CD3+CD56-NKG2C+ fraction.

For TCR beta, cDNA was produced by 5'RACE template switching with UMIs. One entry per CDR3 protein, without DNA, is what TCRdb gives after re-calling the 5' RACE reads. The data show 150,000 to 180,000 distinct CDR3 sequences, and the top ten clones hold over 35%. Sample: blood T cells: a sorted CD56 or NKG2C T cell subset, CD4+ or CD8+ T cells, or bulk PBMC T cells (not recorded which). The sequence derives from a woman aged 45-65 years in good health.

The CDR3 region is CASSPSAETQYF. The chain joins TRBV6-5 to TRBJ2-5; lacking DNA, the TRBD2 call made by TCRdb goes unchecked. The CDR3 is 12 residues long. Germline assignment: CDR1 MNHEY and CDR2 SVGAGI.